What follows are 11 T cell receptor beta chains derived from one specimen sequenced in a study of T cell repertoires and HLA-DP antigens. These TCRs are of unknown antigen specificity. This table comes from immunoSEQ multiplex PCR, and its TCRdb copy is limited to in-frame clones, with some not included. The repertoire holds roughly 120,000 clones, with 80% to 95% as singletons. Sequenced material: CD4+ T cells from PBMCs. These receptors were collected from a young woman in good health and CMV-seronegative.

This rearrangement joins TRBV30 to TRBJ1-5; 8 bases align to TRBD1. Germline lookup yields CDR1 GTSNPN and CDR2 SVGIG (reference sequence). The CDR3 totals 15 residues. V was clipped by 3 bases and J by 7 bases; unmatched bases: 11. The CDR3 protein is CAWSTMTGDSQPQHF. The CDR3 nucleotides read TGTGCCTGGAGCACAATGACAGGGGATAGCCAGCCCCAGCATTTT. Complete variable domain (other parts from reference TRBV30 and TRBJ1-5): SQTIHQWPATLVQPVGSPLSLECTVEGTSNPNLYWYRQAAGRGLQLLFYSVGIGQISSEVPQNLSASRPQDRQFILSSKKLLLSDSGFYLCAWSTMTGDSQPQHFGDGTRLSIL.

J is TRBJ1-1 and V is TRBV7-9; a possible D gene is TRBD1 (5 bases). Germline CDR1 SEHNR, CDR2 FQNEAQ (reference sequence). The length of the CDR3 is 13 residues. V was cut by 3 bases and J by 4 bases, with 9 bases left in between. The CDR3 loop reads CASSFQGPTEAFF. The DNA of the CDR3 is TGTGCCAGCAGCTTTCAGGGACCCACTGAAGCTTTCTTT.

V is TRBV28 and J is TRBJ1-6; D might be TRBD1 (5 bases). The V and J ends lost 5 bases and 0 bases respectively, with 11 bases between them. Germline CDR1 is MDHEN and CDR2 is SYDVKM. The CDR3 has 16 amino acids. The CDR3 protein is CASSKRGSSYNSPLHF. The DNA of the CDR3 is TGTGCCAGCAGTAAACGGGGGAGCTCCTATAATTCACCCCTCCACTTT.

J is TRBJ1-2 and V is TRBV7-2; 9 nucleotides agree with TRBD1. This CDR3 region has 15 residues. The V gene's germline CDR1 is SGHTA and CDR2 FQGNSA. The J segment lost 2 bases and the V segment lost 1 base, leaving 2 bases of the junction unmatched. Here the CDR3 reads CASSLVGQGNYGYTF. Written as DNA, the CDR3 is TGTGCCAGCAGCTTAGTGGGACAGGGAAACTATGGCTACACCTTC.

In regard to this clone: This sample also contains other DNA sequences that code for the same CDR3. The genes are TRBV18 and TRBJ2-1; TRBD1 matches 11 bases. The ends lost 3 bases at V and 3 bases at J; junction bases unmatched: 1. Germline V lookup: CDR1 KGHSH, CDR2 LQKENI. This CDR3 is 15 amino acids long. The CDR3 DNA reads TGTGCCAGCTCACCCGGGACAGGGGGCTACAATGAGCAGTTCTTC. Translating it yields CASSPGTGGYNEQFF.

The chain joins TRBV15 to TRBJ1-2; a weak D match, TRBD1 (6 bases). The V end was cut by 6 bases, the J end by 5 bases, with 16 bases between. Per the germline V gene, CDR1 is LNHNV and CDR2 is YYDKDF (reference sequence). The CDR3 consists of 14 residues. The CDR3 here is CATSRARGGYGYTF. CDR3 in DNA: TGTGCCACCAGTCGCGCCAGGGGTGGTTATGGCTACACCTTC.

J is TRBJ1-1 and V is TRBV6-5, with D hard to call. The CDR3 length is 14 residues. The germline V gene has CDR1 MNHEY and CDR2 SVGAGI. V lost 0 bases, J lost 1 base, and 6 bases lay in between. CDR3 amino acids: CASSYSGKNTEAFF. CDR3 coding DNA: TGTGCCAGCAGTTACTCAGGGAAGAACACTGAAGCTTTCTTT.

The J gene is TRBJ2-7, the V gene TRBV5-5; no definite D call. Trimming removed 4 bases from V and 2 bases from J, with 4 bases in between. Germline values: CDR1 SGHKS, CDR2 YYEKEE (reference sequence). CDR3 length equals 11 residues. The CDR3 nucleotides read TGTGCCAGCAGCATCACCTACGAGCAGTACTTC. Translating it yields CASSITYEQYF.

The chain carries TRBV23-1 and TRBJ2-2; D uncertain. TRBV23-1 is labeled an ORF, and its function is uncertain. This CDR3 is 14 amino acids long. Deletions cut 2 bases from V and 5 bases from J, with 9 bases between. In nucleotides, the CDR3 is TGCGCCAGCAGTCAAACCTCACAGACCGGGGAGCTGTTTTTT. Amino acid sequence: CASSQTSQTGELFF.

This chain uses TRBV28 with TRBJ1-3; the D gene is possibly TRBD1 (5 bases). CDR3 size: 14 residues. The germline CDR1 and CDR2 sequences are MDHEN and SYDVKM. V lost 3 bases to trimming and J lost 4 bases, with 10 bases between them. The CDR3, as DNA: TGTGCCAGCAGTTTCTTAGGGGCCGGAAACACCATATATTTT. It codes for CASSFLGAGNTIYF.

The chain joins TRBV28 to TRBJ1-2; D perhaps matches TRBD1 (5 bases). CDR1 is MDHEN, CDR2 SYDVKM, per germline. Trimming took 7 bases from V and 2 from J, leaving 8 bases between them. This CDR3 is 12 amino acids long. The DNA for the CDR3 is TGTGCCAGCAATTCAGGGAACTATGGCTACACCTTC. Protein sequence: CASNSGNYGYTF.